This T cell receptor beta chain derives from a study of cytomegalovirus exposure and HLA in healthy donors. Vbeta (60) and Jbeta (13) primers were used in the PCR. This table comes from immunoSEQ multiplex PCR, and its TCRdb copy is limited to in-frame clones, with some not included. The sample carries some 130,000 clones, around 76% recorded once. V was shortened by 8 bases and J by 3 bases, with 7 bases between the two germline ends. The CDR3 spans 11 residues. Germline V CDR1 and CDR2: MNHNY, SVGAGI (reference sequence). This chain links TRBV6-6 with TRBJ1-1; D is unclear. This TCR was recovered from a male donor in good health and CMV-seronegative. Source material: PBMCs. The CDR3 sequence: CASGGDTEAFF. The CDR3 DNA follows: TGTGCCAGCGGCGGGGACACTGAAGCTTTCTTT.